This TCR beta chain emerged from a study of cytomegalovirus exposure and HLA in healthy donors. Study at large: Earlier, some 200 million T cells were analyzed, and some 120 million unique TCR beta sequences were found among them. The study, taken as a whole, reports: According to a later analysis, most TCR beta chains associated with CMV appeared HLA-restricted.

It was with 60 Vbeta and 13 Jbeta primers that the PCR ran. The data were produced by immunoSEQ multiplex PCR, yet TCRdb's version contains in-frame clones alone and is incomplete. The sample holds around 180,000 clones, around 80% seen once. Of note for this clone: Antigen unknown.

Sequencing used PBMCs. The sequence came from a woman aged 50 to 60 in good health and CMV-seronegative.

The CDR3 is CAISERGTASEAFF. CDR3 nucleotides: TGTGCCATCAGTGAGAGGGGGACAGCAAGTGAAGCTTTCTTT. V gene TRBV10-3 combines with J gene TRBJ1-1; TRBD1 matches 7 bases. Germline assignment: CDR1 ENHRY and CDR2 SYGVKD. Trimming removed 2 bases from V and 7 bases from J; junction bases left unmatched: 7. This CDR3 is built from 14 residues.